These 13 T cell receptor beta chains share one sample of origin, sequenced in a study of shared clonotypes between healthy human individuals. Measured with immunoSEQ multiplex PCR; TCRdb has only the in-frame clones, and not every one. Altogether over 850,000 clones are present, about 84% being singletons, with the ten largest covering about 0.52%. What was sequenced was memory CD4+ T cells from PBMCs. Subset indicated: CD45RA-negative fraction. Receptors originate from a man aged 18 to 29 in good health. Some clones in this sample may be carry-over from other donors' samples.

The V gene is TRBV29-1, the J gene TRBJ1-1; TRBD1 matches at 7 bases. V lost 6 bases, J lost 1 base, and 5 bases stayed unmatched. The CDR3 has 13 residues. Germline V lookup: CDR1 SQVTM, CDR2 ANQGSEA. The CDR3 sequence is CSVVRDRNTEAFF. DNA of the CDR3: TGCAGCGTAGTACGGGACAGGAACACTGAAGCTTTCTTT.

This chain joins TRBV7-9 and TRBJ1-2; no reliable D call. V lost 2 bases to trimming and J lost 7 bases, with 5 bases between them. The germline V gene has CDR1 SEHNR and CDR2 FQNEAQ (reference sequence). The CDR3 runs to 11 residues. CDR3 DNA sequence: TGTGCCAGCAGCTTAACGGGTGGCTACACCTTC. This encodes CASSLTGGYTF.

The V and J genes are TRBV29-1 and TRBJ2-7; D unclear. CDR3 size: 12 residues. Trimming cost V 5 bases and J 2 bases, with 10 bases left between them. Germline loops: CDR1 SQVTM, CDR2 ANQGSEA. Here the CDR3 reads CSVRQDTYEQYF. CDR3 in DNA: TGCAGCGTTCGACAAGACACCTACGAGCAGTACTTC.

The V call is TRBV2, the J call TRBJ1-2; 11 nucleotides match TRBD1. This CDR3 has 14 residues. V was pared by 6 bases and J by 7 bases, with 7 bases of the junction left unmatched. CDR1 and CDR2 (germline): SNHLY, FYNNEI. CDR3 sequence reads: CASSQGQGVLGYTF. DNA of the CDR3: TGTGCCAGCAGCCAGGGACAGGGGGTACTTGGCTACACCTTC.

The chain uses TRBV19 and TRBJ2-2; 7 bases line up with TRBD1. Germline CDR1 and CDR2: LNHDA and SQIVND (reference sequence). The CDR3 is made up of 16 amino acids. The ends lost 5 bases at V and 0 bases at J; junction bases unmatched: 6. Here the CDR3 DNA reads TGTGCCAGTAGTCAAGGGACAGTCGCGAACACCGGGGAGCTGTTTTTT. Residues: CASSQGTVANTGELFF.

This chain links TRBV4-1 with TRBJ1-3; D is perhaps TRBD1 (5 bases). The CDR3 contains 17 residues. CDR1 and CDR2 (germline): MGHRA, YSYEKL. The V end lost 0 bases, the J end lost 4 bases, and 16 bases lay between the germline ends. CDR3 region: CASSQENRGGAGNTIYF. CDR3 bases: TGCGCCAGCAGCCAAGAAAATCGCGGGGGAGCGGGAAACACCATATATTTT.

This clone was picked up one time. V and J are TRBV5-6 and TRBJ1-2; D call uncertain. The CDR3 contains 15 residues. The V gene's germline CDR1 is SGHDT and CDR2 YYEEEE. V was trimmed by 2 bases and J by 5 bases, leaving 16 bases between them. The CDR3 DNA sequence: TGTGCCAGCAGCTTTATCTCTGGGAGCGCTTATGGCTACACCTTC. Its protein is CASSFISGSAYGYTF.

The chain uses TRBV12-5 and TRBJ2-1; TRBD1 matches 11 bases. CDR1 is LGHNT and CDR2 is FRNRAP in the germline V gene. With 7 bases clipped from V and 7 bases from J, the junction kept 9 bases outside the gene matches. CDR3 length: 15 amino acids. In DNA form, the CDR3 reads TGTGCTAGTGCCCACCGGGACAGGGGGAGGAATGAGCAGTTCTTC. Translation gives CASAHRDRGRNEQFF.

This chain joins TRBV4-3 and TRBJ2-7, with 9 positions matching TRBD1. The CDR3 sequence is 15 residues long. V dropped 6 bases and J dropped 2; count of bases not matched to a gene: 8. Per germline, CDR1 LGHNA and CDR2 YSLEER. CDR3 sequence reads: CASRSTGGPTYEQYF. The CDR3 nucleotides read TGCGCCAGCAGGTCAACAGGGGGCCCTACCTACGAGCAGTACTTC.

This rearrangement joins TRBV9 to TRBJ2-2, with D possibly matching TRBD1 (7 bases). V was pared by 4 bases and J by 5 bases, with 12 bases between. The CDR3 has 14 residues. Germline V gene lookup returns CDR1 SGDLS and CDR2 YYNGEE. The chain's CDR3 is CASSPGGRTGELFF. CDR3 sequence (DNA): TGTGCCAGCAGCCCAGGGGGGCGAACCGGGGAGCTGTTTTTT.

V and J are TRBV9 and TRBJ2-5; no firm D call. V lost 0 bases to trimming and J lost 4 bases, with 13 bases between them. This CDR3 is 15 amino acids long. Germline CDR1 and CDR2: SGDLS and YYNGEE. CDR3 in DNA: TGTGCCAGCAGCGTAGGAACCTCCTCGGGAGAGACCCAGTACTTC. Its translation is CASSVGTSSGETQYF. The full variable domain, with the rest looked up from reference TRBV9 and TRBJ2-5, is DSGVTQTPKHLITATGQRVTLRCSPRSGDLSVYWYQQSLDQGLQFLIQYYNGEERAKGNILERFSAQQFPDLHSELNLSSLELGDSALYFCASSVGTSSGETQYFGPGTRLLVL.

This sequence joins TRBV5-1 and TRBJ1-4; weak D call: TRBD1 (6 bases). V was trimmed by 2 bases and J by 4 bases, leaving 12 bases between them. The CDR3 is 15 residues long. Germline CDR1 SGHRS, CDR2 YFSETQ. The CDR3 coding sequence is TGCGCCAGCAGCTTAGGGGGGGCAGATAATGAAAAACTGTTTTTT. Protein product: CASSLGGADNEKLFF. Filled out from reference TRBV5-1 and TRBJ1-4, the complete variable domain reads KAGVTQTPRYLIKTRGQQVTLSCSPISGHRSVSWYQQTPGQGLQFLFEYFSETQRNKGNFPGRFSGRQFSNSRSEMNVSTLELGDSALYLCASSLGGADNEKLFFGSGTQLSVL.

The rearrangement joins TRBV18 to TRBJ1-2, with D tentatively TRBD1 (6 bases). This CDR3 has 14 amino acids. Germline CDR1 is KGHSH and CDR2 is LQKENI. V was shortened by 0 bases and J by 8 bases, with 13 bases between the two germline ends. CDR3 in DNA: TGTGCCAGCTCACCACCGACCGGGGGCCACGGCTACACCTTC. Protein product: CASSPPTGGHGYTF.